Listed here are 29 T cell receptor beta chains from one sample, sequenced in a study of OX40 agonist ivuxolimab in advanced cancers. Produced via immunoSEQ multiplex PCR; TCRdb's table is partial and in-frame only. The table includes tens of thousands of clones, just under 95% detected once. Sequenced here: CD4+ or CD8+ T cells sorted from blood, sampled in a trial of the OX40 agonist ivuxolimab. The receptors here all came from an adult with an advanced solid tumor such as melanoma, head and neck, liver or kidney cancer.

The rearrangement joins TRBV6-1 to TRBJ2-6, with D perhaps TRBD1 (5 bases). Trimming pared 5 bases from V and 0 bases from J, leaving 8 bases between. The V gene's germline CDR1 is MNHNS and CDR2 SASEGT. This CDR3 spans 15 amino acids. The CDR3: CASSPGHSGANVLTF. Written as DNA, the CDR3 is TGTGCCAGCAGTCCCGGACACTCTGGGGCCAACGTCCTGACTTTC.

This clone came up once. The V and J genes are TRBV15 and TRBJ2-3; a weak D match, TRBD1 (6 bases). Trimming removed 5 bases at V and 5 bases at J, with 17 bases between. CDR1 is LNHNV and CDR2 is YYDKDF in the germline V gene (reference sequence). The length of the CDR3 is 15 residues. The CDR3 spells CATSGDGTRRDTQYF. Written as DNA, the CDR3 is TGTGCCACCAGCGGTGACGGGACAAGAAGAGATACGCAGTATTTT.

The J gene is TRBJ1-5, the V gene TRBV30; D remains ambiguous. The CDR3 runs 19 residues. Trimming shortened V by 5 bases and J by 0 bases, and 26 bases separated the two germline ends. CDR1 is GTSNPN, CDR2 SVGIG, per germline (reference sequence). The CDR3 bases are TGTGCCTGGGGGCAGACCATCGGGAGGCAGTTCATTAGCAATCAGCCCCAGCATTTT. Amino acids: CAWGQTIGRQFISNQPQHF. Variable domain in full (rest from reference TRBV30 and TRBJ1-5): SQTIHQWPATLVQPVGSPLSLECTVEGTSNPNLYWYRQAAGRGLQLLFYSVGIGQISSEVPQNLSASRPQDRQFILSSKKLLLSDSGFYLCAWGQTIGRQFISNQPQHFGDGTRLSIL.

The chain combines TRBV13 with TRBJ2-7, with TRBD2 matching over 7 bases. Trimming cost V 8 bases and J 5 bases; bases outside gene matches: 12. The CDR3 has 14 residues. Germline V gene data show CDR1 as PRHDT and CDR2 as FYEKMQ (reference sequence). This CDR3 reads CASGSAGARNEQYF. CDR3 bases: TGTGCCAGCGGGTCCGCGGGAGCCAGAAACGAGCAGTACTTC.

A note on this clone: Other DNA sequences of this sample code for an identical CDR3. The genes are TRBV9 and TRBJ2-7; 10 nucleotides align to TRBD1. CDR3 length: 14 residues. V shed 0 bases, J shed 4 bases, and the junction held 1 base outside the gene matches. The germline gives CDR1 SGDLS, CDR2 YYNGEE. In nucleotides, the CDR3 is TGTGCCAGCAGCGTAGGACAGGGGGCTTACGAGCAGTACTTC. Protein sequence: CASSVGQGAYEQYF.

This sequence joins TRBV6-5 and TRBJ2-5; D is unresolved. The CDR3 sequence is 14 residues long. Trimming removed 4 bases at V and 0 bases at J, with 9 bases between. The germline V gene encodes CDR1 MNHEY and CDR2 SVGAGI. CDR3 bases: TGTGCCAGCAGTTCCATGGGGTACCAAGAGACCCAGTACTTC. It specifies CASSSMGYQETQYF.

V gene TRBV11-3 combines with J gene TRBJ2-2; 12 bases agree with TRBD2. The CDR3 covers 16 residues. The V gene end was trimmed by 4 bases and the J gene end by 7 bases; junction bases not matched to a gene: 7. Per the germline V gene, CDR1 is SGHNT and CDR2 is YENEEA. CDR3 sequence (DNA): TGTGCCAGCAGCTCTAGCGGGAGGGCCGTTTACGGGGAGCTGTTTTTT. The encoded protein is CASSSSGRAVYGELFF.

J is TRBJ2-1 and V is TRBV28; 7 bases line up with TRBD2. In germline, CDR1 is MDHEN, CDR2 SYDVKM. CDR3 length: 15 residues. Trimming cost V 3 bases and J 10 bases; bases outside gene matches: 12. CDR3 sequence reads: CASSFLSLVGGEQFF. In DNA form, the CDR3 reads TGTGCCAGCAGTTTCCTGTCGTTGGTGGGGGGGGAGCAGTTCTTC.

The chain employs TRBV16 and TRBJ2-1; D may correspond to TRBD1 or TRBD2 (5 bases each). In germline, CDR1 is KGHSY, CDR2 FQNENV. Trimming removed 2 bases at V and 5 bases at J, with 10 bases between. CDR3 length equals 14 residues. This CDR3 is CASSQLGRDNEQFF. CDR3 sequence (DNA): TGTGCCAGCAGCCAACTGGGACGGGACAATGAGCAGTTCTTC.

This CDR3 reads CASSSVPPLAGNNEQFF. CDR3 bases: TGCGCCAGCAGCTCGGTGCCCCCGCTAGCGGGAAACAATGAGCAGTTCTTC. The rearrangement uses TRBV5-1 and TRBJ2-1; 9 bases fit TRBD2. Per germline, CDR1 SGHRS and CDR2 YFSETQ. J gave up 5 bases and V 3 bases, and 12 bases lay outside the gene matches. The CDR3 has 17 residues.

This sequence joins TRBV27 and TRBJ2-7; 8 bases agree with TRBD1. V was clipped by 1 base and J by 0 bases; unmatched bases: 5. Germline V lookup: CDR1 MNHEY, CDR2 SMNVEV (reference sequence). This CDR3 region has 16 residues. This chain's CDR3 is CASSLLSGTGSYEQYF. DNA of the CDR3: TGTGCCAGCAGTTTATTATCGGGGACAGGCTCCTACGAGCAGTACTTC.

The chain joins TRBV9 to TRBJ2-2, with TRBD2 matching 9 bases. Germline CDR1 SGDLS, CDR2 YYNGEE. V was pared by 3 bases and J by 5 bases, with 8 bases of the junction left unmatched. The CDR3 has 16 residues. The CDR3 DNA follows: TGTGCCAGCAGCGGTTTCGCGGGAGGGGGGACCGGGGAGCTGTTTTTT. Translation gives CASSGFAGGGTGELFF.

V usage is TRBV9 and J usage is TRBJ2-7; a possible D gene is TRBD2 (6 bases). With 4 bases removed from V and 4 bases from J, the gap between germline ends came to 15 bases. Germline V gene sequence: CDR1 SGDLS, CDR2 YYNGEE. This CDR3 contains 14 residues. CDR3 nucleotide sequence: TGTGCCAGCAGCCCTTACACGGGAGCGTACGAGCAGTACTTC. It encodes CASSPYTGAYEQYF.

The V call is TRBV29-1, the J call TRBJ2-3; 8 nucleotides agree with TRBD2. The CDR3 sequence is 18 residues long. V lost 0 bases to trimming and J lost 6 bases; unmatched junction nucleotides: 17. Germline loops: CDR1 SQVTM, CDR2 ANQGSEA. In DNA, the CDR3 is TGCAGCGTTGAAGAGCCCCAGGGCGGGAGGCCTTTGTTCGATACGCAGTATTTT. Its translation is CSVEEPQGGRPLFDTQYF.

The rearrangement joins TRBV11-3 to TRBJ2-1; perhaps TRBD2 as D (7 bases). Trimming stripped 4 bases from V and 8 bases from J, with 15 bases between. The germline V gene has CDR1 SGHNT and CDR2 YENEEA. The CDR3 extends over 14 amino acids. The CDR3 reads CASSYGTKGDEQFF. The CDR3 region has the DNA TGTGCCAGCAGCTACGGGACTAAGGGGGATGAGCAGTTCTTC.

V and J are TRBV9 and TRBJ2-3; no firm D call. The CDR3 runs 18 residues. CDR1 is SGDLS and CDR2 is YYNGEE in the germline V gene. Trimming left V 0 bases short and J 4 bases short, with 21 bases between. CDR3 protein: CASSVVEHFSDHADTQYF. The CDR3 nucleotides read TGTGCCAGCAGCGTAGTCGAGCACTTCTCTGACCACGCAGATACGCAGTATTTT.

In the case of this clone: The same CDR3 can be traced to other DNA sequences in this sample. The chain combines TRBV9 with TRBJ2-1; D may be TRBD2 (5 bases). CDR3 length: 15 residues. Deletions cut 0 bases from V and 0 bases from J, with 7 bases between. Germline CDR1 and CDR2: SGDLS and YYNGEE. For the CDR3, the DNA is TGTGCCAGCAGCGTAGGGCTAGCCTCCTACAATGAGCAGTTCTTC. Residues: CASSVGLASYNEQFF.

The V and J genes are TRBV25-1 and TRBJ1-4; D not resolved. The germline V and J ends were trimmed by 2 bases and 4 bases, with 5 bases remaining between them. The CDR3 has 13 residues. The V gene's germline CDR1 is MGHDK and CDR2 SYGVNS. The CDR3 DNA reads TGTGCCAGCAGTGAAGGGTTTAATGAAAAACTGTTTTTT. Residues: CASSEGFNEKLFF.

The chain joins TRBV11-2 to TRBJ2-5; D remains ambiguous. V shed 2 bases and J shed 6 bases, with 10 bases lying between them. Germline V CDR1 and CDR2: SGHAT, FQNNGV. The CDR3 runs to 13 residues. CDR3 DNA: TGTGCCAGCAGCTTACCGTCGTGGCAGACCCAGTACTTC. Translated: CASSLPSWQTQYF. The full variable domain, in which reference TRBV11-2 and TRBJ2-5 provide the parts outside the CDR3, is EAGVAQSPRYKIIEKRQSVAFWCNPISGHATLYWYQQILGQGPKLLIQFQNNGVVDDSQLPKDRFSAERLKGVDSTLKIQPAKLEDSAVYLCASSLPSWQTQYFGPGTRLLVL.

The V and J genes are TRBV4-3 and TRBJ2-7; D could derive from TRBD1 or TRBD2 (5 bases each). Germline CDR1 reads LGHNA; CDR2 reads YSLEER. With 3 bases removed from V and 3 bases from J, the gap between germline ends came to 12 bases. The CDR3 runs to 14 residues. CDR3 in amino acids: CASSQGTEYYEQYF. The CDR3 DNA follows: TGCGCCAGCAGCCAGGGGACGGAGTACTACGAGCAGTACTTC.

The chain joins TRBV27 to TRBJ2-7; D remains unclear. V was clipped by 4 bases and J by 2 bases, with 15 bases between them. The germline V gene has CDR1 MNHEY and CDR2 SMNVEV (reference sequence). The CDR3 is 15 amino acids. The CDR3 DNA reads TGTGCCAGCAGTTATACAGCAAATCAGGCCTACGAGCAGTACTTC. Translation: CASSYTANQAYEQYF.

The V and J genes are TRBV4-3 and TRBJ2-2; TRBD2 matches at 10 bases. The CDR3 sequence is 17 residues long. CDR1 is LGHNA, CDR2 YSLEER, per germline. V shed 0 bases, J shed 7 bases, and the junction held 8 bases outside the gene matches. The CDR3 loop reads CASSQDFSGRALGELFF. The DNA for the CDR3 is TGCGCCAGCAGCCAAGATTTCAGCGGGAGGGCCCTCGGGGAGCTGTTTTTT.

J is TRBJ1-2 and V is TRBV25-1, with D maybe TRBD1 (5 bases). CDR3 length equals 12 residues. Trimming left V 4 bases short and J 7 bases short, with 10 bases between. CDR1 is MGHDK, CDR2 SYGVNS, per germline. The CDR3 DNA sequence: TGTGCCAGCAGTGGGGACCAAATTGGCTACACCTTC. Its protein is CASSGDQIGYTF.

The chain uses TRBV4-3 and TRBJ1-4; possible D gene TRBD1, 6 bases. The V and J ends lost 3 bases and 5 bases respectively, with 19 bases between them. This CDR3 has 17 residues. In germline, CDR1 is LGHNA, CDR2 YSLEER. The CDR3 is CASSQGKGGARNEKLFF. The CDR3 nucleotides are TGCGCCAGCAGCCAGGGAAAAGGGGGGGCGAGGAATGAAAAACTGTTTTTT.

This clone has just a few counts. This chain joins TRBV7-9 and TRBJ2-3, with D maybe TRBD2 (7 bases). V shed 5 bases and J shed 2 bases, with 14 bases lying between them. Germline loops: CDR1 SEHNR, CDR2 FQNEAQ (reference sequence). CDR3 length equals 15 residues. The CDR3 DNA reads TGTGCCAGCAGCCCGGGGGGCGGAAACACAGATACGCAGTATTTT. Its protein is CASSPGGGNTDTQYF. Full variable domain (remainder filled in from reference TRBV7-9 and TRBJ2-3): DTGVSQNPRHKITKRGQNVTFRCDPISEHNRLYWYRQTLGQGPEFLTYFQNEAQLEKSRLLSDRFSAERPKGSFSTLEIQRTEQGDSAMYLCASSPGGGNTDTQYFGPGTRLTVL.

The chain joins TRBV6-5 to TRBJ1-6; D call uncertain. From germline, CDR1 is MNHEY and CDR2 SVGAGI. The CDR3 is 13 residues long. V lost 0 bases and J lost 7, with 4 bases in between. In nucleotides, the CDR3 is TGTGCCAGCAGTTACTCGGGGAATTCACCCCTCCACTTT. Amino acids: CASSYSGNSPLHF.

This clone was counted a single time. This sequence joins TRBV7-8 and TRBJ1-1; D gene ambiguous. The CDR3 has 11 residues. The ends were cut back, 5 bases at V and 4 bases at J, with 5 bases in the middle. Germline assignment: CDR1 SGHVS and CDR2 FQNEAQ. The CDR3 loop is CASSLTTEAFF. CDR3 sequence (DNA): TGTGCCAGCAGCCTGACCACTGAAGCTTTCTTT.

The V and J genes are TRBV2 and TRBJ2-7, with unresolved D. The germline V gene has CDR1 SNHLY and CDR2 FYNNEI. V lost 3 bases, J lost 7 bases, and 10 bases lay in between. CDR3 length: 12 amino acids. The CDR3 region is CASSDAGMEQYF. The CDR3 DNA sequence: TGTGCCAGCAGTGATGCAGGTATGGAGCAGTACTTC.

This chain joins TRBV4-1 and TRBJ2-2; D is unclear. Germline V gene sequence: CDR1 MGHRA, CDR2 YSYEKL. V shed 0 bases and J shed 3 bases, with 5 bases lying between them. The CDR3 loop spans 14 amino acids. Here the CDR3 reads CASSQEGDTGELFF. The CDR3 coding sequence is TGCGCCAGCAGCCAAGAAGGTGACACCGGGGAGCTGTTTTTT.